This record looks at one T cell receptor beta chain sequence and its context. Clones were read by immunoSEQ multiplex PCR, and TCRdb kept only the in-frame ones, dropping some. In the table there are just over 70,000 clones, 84% of which are singletons. The data were taken from a study of OX40 agonist ivuxolimab in advanced cancers. The CDR3 extends over 15 amino acids. CDR1 and CDR2 from the germline V gene are LNHDA and SQIVND (reference sequence). Trimming removed 4 bases from V and 0 bases from J, with 10 bases in between. This receptor was taken from an adult with an advanced solid tumor such as melanoma, head and neck, liver or kidney cancer. Sequenced material: CD4+ or CD8+ T cells sorted from blood, taken in a trial of the OX40 agonist ivuxolimab. The chain joins TRBV19 to TRBJ1-5; weak D call: TRBD1 (6 bases). The chain's CDR3 is CASSTRQVSNQPQHF. The CDR3 DNA sequence: TGTGCCAGTAGTACCCGACAGGTTAGCAATCAGCCCCAGCATTTT.